This T cell receptor beta chain stems from a study of shared clonotypes between healthy human individuals (dated by TCRdb to the early 2020s). In the study overall: The cohort comprised a couple of women and three men aged 18 to 49 years. For each donor, CD4 naive and CD4 memory were each given three plates, CD8 naive was given two plates, and CD8 memory was given one plate. Blood TCR repertoires of about 5 healthy adults were deeply sequenced to estimate repertoire size and the extent of clonotype sharing between individuals. Between about 0.94 and 8.9 billion PBMCs per donor were obtained by leukapheresis. To increase sequencing depth and limit assay-specific biases, different laboratories used diverse techniques to prepare libraries and sequence TCR repertoires.

Beyond this particular receptor, the publication reports: Higher generation probabilities were observed for clonotypes shared by all four sorted-subset donors than for non-shared clonotypes. Pairwise subsampling led to the expectation that sequencing depth would affect the degree of clonotype sharing among donors. Sharing across a few donors was observed for about 5% of naive CD4, over 3% of naive CD8, roughly 2.3% of memory CD4, and around 0.4% of memory CD8 clonotypes. Larger estimated clonotype richness was generally found for naive subsets than for memory subsets. Rarefaction of sorted-subset datasets indicated incomplete sequencing despite the large sequencing depth. Because the study included only a small number of donors, the genetic and exposure-history diversity represented was limited. Sampling was restricted to blood, and TCR repertoires in tissue are likely to differ from TCR repertoires in blood.

The donors were healthy, HIV-negative adults who had no recently reported acute infections or vaccinations. Every donor was a Caucasian adult residing in Nashville, Tennessee, USA. CD4+ T cells were enriched through magnetic negative selection, after which naive cells were positively selected on CD45RA and the remaining negative fraction served as the memory subset. After blood collection by leukapheresis, PBMCs were isolated using Ficoll-Histopaque density gradient centrifugation and then cryopreserved in the vapor phase of liquid nitrogen. Analytical flow cytometry was used to check the purity and quantity of every magnetically sorted T cell population. Genomic DNA was isolated from each sorted fraction and quantified by UV absorbance on a Nanodrop 2000c. For this clone: Its antigen is still unknown. No base-level quality is on record; no much larger clone is a single base apart.

Using the deep immunoSEQ assay, multiplex PCR amplified TCR CDR3 regions from genomic DNA. Extracted genomic DNA from each cell subset was spread evenly across all wells of several immunoSEQ 96-well plates, with each plate serving as a replicate. Each replicate PCR for sorted subsets received about 180 ng genomic DNA, equal to about 29,000 T cell genomes. Purified libraries were quantified with a Qubit 3.0 fluorometer, sized on a Bioanalyzer 2100, and re-quantified with the KAPA Library Quantification kit. Every immunoSEQ 96-well plate was sequenced on a dedicated single-read 150-cycle Illumina NextSeq 550 flow cell. The paper's processing steps were these. Because the immunoSEQ output held only junctional sequences and lacked quality scores, the filtering could not match the filtering applied to full-length reads. Sequences were annotated with PyIR, a Python wrapper for IgBLAST v1.9, using IMGT germline references to assign V/J genes and CDR3. Reads were removed for weak V/J assignments (E-value above 1e-6), missing CDR3, stop codons, out-of-frame junctions, or ambiguous translated residues. A V3J clonotype was defined by an identical inferred V gene, J gene, and CDR3 amino acid sequence. To compute the percentage overlap between repertoires, the number of shared unique clonotypes was divided by the size of the smaller repertoire. Richness of each repertoire was evaluated using RTK rarefaction, the Chao1 estimator, and Recon v2.1 estimates of unobserved clonotypes. For all TCRbeta clonotypes obtained by the gDNA method from a few donors, generation probabilities were computed with OLGA. This is the immuneACCESS table as TCRdb keeps it, with only in-frame sequences that have V and J called. A part of the clones is gone; compared with another copy, unresolved V genes explain less than half, and the rest is unexplained. V and J calls and clone size come straight from that table; D and trimming were deduced from the DNA. Within this sample are about 2,500,000 clones, with more than 80% of them counted one time only. The top ten hold 0.11% to 0.15% of the sample.

Including cysteine and phenylalanine, the CDR3 has 16 amino acids. Of all the DNA, just the CDR3 is kept, 48 bases in frame from base 1. From the germline V gene (reference sequence), CDR1 is LNHDA and CDR2 is SQIVND. V loses 9 bases at its end and J loses 3 bases; junction bases beyond the gene matches: 15. This TCR came from a man between 18 and 29 years old in good health. Here the chain combines TRBV19 and TRBJ2-3, and 7 bases in between align with TRBD1. The specimen sequenced was naive CD4+ T cells sorted from blood. What this sample's cell subset or site label stands for: CD45RA+ positively selected. The CDR3 loop reads CASRSSGPGGTDTQYF. The sequence in DNA is TGTGCCAGCAGATCTTCTGGGCCAGGGGGAACAGATACGCAGTATTTT.